The T cell receptor (beta chain) under discussion was sequenced for a study of control samples from healthy donors and cancer patients. The data were produced by immunoSEQ multiplex PCR, yet TCRdb's version contains in-frame clones alone and is incomplete. The sample contains under 130,000 clones, about 89% of which appear only once. Sequenced material: PBMCs. The source is a man aged 55-75 years with lung cancer.

The CDR3 bases are TGTGCCAGTAGTATAGTTGGAGTCATGAACACTGAAGCTTTCTTT. It yields the protein CASSIVGVMNTEAFF. J is TRBJ1-1 and V is TRBV19, with unresolved D. Trimming pared 1 base from V and 0 bases from J, leaving 9 bases between. The V gene's germline CDR1 is LNHDA and CDR2 SQIVND (reference sequence). The CDR3 has 15 residues.